This TCR beta chain was recovered during a study of blood T cell repertoires in COVID-19. Study-wide context: Samples of COVID-19 (acute and convalescent) were obtained from the United States, Italy and Spain. Sample material is recorded as cDNA or gDNA derived from T cells, B-cell-depleted T cells, or PBMCs.

In the source study's methods: Amplification of reference gene primers was used by the study to estimate nucleated cell counts. Method: immunoSEQ multiplex PCR; TCRdb's copy keeps in-frame clones and lacks some. For V, J and clone size, that table is used; D and trimming come from the DNA. The sample includes more than 15,000 clones, 81% seen only once; the top ten take 11% to 15%. With 6 bases removed from V and 3 bases from J, the gap between germline ends came to 3 bases. The CDR3 consists of 11 residues. CDR1 and CDR2 (germline): SNHLY, FYNNEI. The TCR originated in a man aged 35 to 55 with active or convalescent COVID-19. The chain combines TRBV2 with TRBJ1-5, with no clear D. What was sequenced was peripheral blood. This chain's CDR3 is CASRYNQPQHF. The CDR3 DNA reads as TGTGCCAGCAGGTACAATCAGCCCCAGCATTTT.